One T cell receptor (beta chain) is described in this entry. Its cognate antigen is unknown. This entry is derived from a study of cytomegalovirus exposure and HLA in healthy donors. The study, taken as a whole, reports: Investigators reported 150 to 200 TCR beta chains as tied to cytomegalovirus. The authors later linked a missense DCLRE1C variant to TCR beta V- and J-gene trimming. Later work found most CMV-associated TCR beta chains apparently HLA-restricted.

This CDR3 region has 13 residues. V lost 3 bases and J lost 5, with 10 bases in between. The germline gives CDR1 LNHDA, CDR2 SQIVND (reference sequence). Primers included in the PCR were 60 Vbeta and 13 Jbeta primers. Under the authors' procedure: In a later analysis, the count reached 82 million or so unique TCR beta chains, with approximately 11 million shared. Sequencing was performed with immunoSEQ multiplex PCR; in TCRdb, only in-frame clones are kept and a portion is missing. The DNA was the basis for D and trimming; V, J and clone size are from that table. The sample contains roughly 190,000 clones, 70% to 80% of which appear only once.

The origin of this receptor is a woman aged 25 to 39 in good health and CMV-seropositive. Sequencing was performed on PBMCs. The rearrangement joins TRBV19 to TRBJ1-1; D is unclear. In DNA, the CDR3 is TGTGCCAGTAGTATTCTGAGTACTACTGAAGCTTTCTTT. It translates to CASSILSTTEAFF. Supplemented by reference TRBV19 and TRBJ1-1, the full variable domain reads DGGITQSPKYLFRKEGQNVTLSCEQNLNHDAMYWYRQDPGQGLRLIYYSQIVNDFQKGDIAEGYSVSREKKESFPLTVTSAQKNPTAFYLCASSILSTTEAFFGQGTRLTVV.